The rows below give T cell receptor beta chains drawn from one sample of a study of response to subunit inactivated influenza vaccine. MiXCR, run by TCRdb on the RT-PCR reads, gives a single entry per CDR3 protein. The sample carries some 300,000 distinct CDR3 sequences, roughly 22% recorded once. The sequencing used PBMCs from blood, collected approximately 22 months after vaccination. These TCRs come from a man aged 45-69 years who received an inactivated influenza vaccine. The CDR3 runs from the conserved cysteine through the conserved F or W. D genes are given only for firm matches. Clone size is shown for a subset of rows, as once, few, many or a class of expanded clone.

j_call,d_call,v_call,clone_size,cdr3_aa,cdr3_nt
TRBJ1-5,NA,TRBV6-5,many,CASSYGGNQPQHF,TGTGCCAGCAGTTACGGGGGGAATCAGCCCCAGCATTTT
TRBJ2-1,TRBD2,TRBV10-3,few,CATRTSGRPMDEQFF,TGTGCCACTCGGACTAGCGGGAGGCCTATGGATGAGCAGTTCTTC
TRBJ2-2,TRBD2,TRBV7-2,few,CASSLLAGEAGELFF,TGTGCCAGCAGCTTATTAGCGGGAGAAGCCGGGGAGCTGTTTTTT
TRBJ1-2,NA,TRBV29-1,few,CSVEPEMKNYGYTF,TGCAGCGTTGAACCTGAGATGAAGAACTATGGCTACACCTTC
TRBJ2-2,NA,TRBV7-9,NA,CASSRLPGELFF,TGTGCCAGCAGCCGACTTCCCGGGGAGCTGTTTTTT
TRBJ2-1,NA,TRBV18,NA,CASSPYSYNEQFF,TGTGCCAGCTCACCCTACTCCTACAATGAGCAGTTCTTC
TRBJ1-4,NA,TRBV3-1,NA,CASSQGEVLLF,TGTGCCAGCAGCCAAGGAGAAGTGTTACTTTTT
TRBJ1-4,NA,TRBV21-1,NA,CAQGASEKLFF,TGTGCCCAGGGGGCTAGTGAAAAACTGTTTTTT
TRBJ2-2,NA,TRBV19,NA,CASSWGPRSGELFF,TGTGCCAGTAGTTGGGGACCCCGCTCCGGGGAGCTGTTTTTT
TRBJ1-3,NA,TRBV3-1,many,CASSQFLPGNGNTIYF,TGTGCCAGCAGCCAATTCCTGCCAGGGAATGGAAACACCATATATTTT
TRBJ2-1,NA,TRBV25-1,few,CASKGTYNEQFF,TGTGCCAGCAAGGGGACTTACAATGAGCAGTTCTTC
TRBJ2-7,NA,TRBV29-1,NA,CSVVTSRTYEQYF,TGCAGCGTTGTAACCAGCAGGACCTACGAGCAGTACTTC
TRBJ1-5,NA,TRBV20-1,NA,CSAPAARDWYSNQPQHF,TGCAGTGCCCCGGCGGCGAGGGATTGGTATAGCAATCAGCCCCAGCATTTT
TRBJ1-2,NA,TRBV7-9,few,CASSLNQADPNYGYTF,TGTGCCAGCAGCTTAAATCAGGCAGATCCTAACTATGGCTACACCTTC
TRBJ1-4,NA,TRBV6-1,NA,CASSEALPRTNEKLFF,TGTGCCAGCAGTGAAGCGCTTCCCCGAACTAATGAAAAACTGTTTTTT
TRBJ2-5,NA,TRBV28,NA,CASSPEGGRETQYF,TGTGCCAGCAGCCCCGAGGGAGGCCGGGAGACCCAGTACTTC
TRBJ1-1,NA,TRBV12-3/TRBV12-4,NA,CASSPYREDTEAFF,TGTGCCAGCAGCCCTTACAGGGAGGACACTGAAGCTTTCTTT
TRBJ1-4,NA,TRBV3-1,few,CASSPRKGAQEKLFF,TGTGCCAGCAGCCCCCGGAAAGGGGCCCAAGAAAAACTGTTTTTT
TRBJ2-7,NA,TRBV28,NA,CASSLLRKPSYEQYF,TGTGCCAGCAGTTTATTACGGAAACCCTCCTACGAGCAGTACTTC
TRBJ1-1,NA,TRBV29-1,few,CSVAPGKNTEAFF,TGCAGCGTTGCGCCAGGGAAGAACACTGAAGCTTTCTTT
TRBJ1-5,TRBD1,TRBV28,NA,CASSAYLGQGAYSNQPQHF,TGTGCCAGCAGTGCCTACCTGGGACAGGGCGCATATAGCAATCAGCCCCAGCATTTT
TRBJ2-7,NA,TRBV12-3/TRBV12-4,NA,CASSLNSIDEQYF,TGTGCCAGCAGTTTAAATAGTATAGACGAGCAGTACTTC
TRBJ1-5,NA,TRBV11-2,NA,CASSQSHNQPQHF,TGTGCCAGCAGCCAGTCCCACAATCAGCCCCAGCATTTT
TRBJ2-3,TRBD2,TRBV4-2,few,CASSSQRGSTDTQYF,TGTGCCAGCAGCTCCCAGCGGGGGTCCACAGATACGCAGTATTTT
TRBJ2-5,TRBD1,TRBV28,NA,CASSRDRQRVETQYF,TGTGCCAGCAGCCGGGACAGACAACGGGTCGAGACCCAGTACTTC
TRBJ1-6,TRBD1,TRBV7-9,few,CASSAGQASYNSPLHF,TGTGCCAGCAGCGCGGGACAGGCATCCTATAATTCACCCCTCCACTTT
TRBJ1-1,TRBD1,TRBV9,few,CASNLGQPNTEAFF,TGTGCCAGCAACCTGGGACAGCCGAACACTGAAGCTTTCTTT
TRBJ1-2,NA,TRBV20-1,NA,CSANAPGTSYGYTF,TGCAGTGCTAACGCCCCCGGAACATCCTATGGCTACACCTTC
TRBJ1-2,NA,TRBV7-2,few,CASSSSRGTYGYTF,TGTGCCAGCAGCTCCAGCAGAGGGACCTATGGCTACACCTTC
TRBJ2-3,TRBD2,TRBV9,NA,CASSASGARGDTQYF,TGTGCCAGCAGCGCGAGCGGGGCCCGAGGAGATACGCAGTATTTT
TRBJ2-4,TRBD1,TRBV5-1,few,CASSFRTGGDIQYF,TGCGCCAGCAGCTTCCGGACAGGGGGAGACATTCAGTACTTC
TRBJ1-2,NA,TRBV29-1,NA,CSVETWQGYGYTF,TGCAGCGTTGAAACTTGGCAGGGCTATGGCTACACCTTC
TRBJ2-1,TRBD2,TRBV9,few,CASSTLAGGNYNEQFF,TGTGCCAGCAGCACTCTAGCGGGAGGGAATTACAATGAGCAGTTCTTC
TRBJ1-1,NA,TRBV6-1,few,CASSMNRDTEAFF,TGTGCCAGCAGTATGAACAGGGACACTGAAGCTTTCTTT
TRBJ1-1,NA,TRBV28,few,CASSLLGRVDTEAFF,TGTGCCAGCAGTTTGTTGGGGAGAGTAGACACTGAAGCTTTCTTT